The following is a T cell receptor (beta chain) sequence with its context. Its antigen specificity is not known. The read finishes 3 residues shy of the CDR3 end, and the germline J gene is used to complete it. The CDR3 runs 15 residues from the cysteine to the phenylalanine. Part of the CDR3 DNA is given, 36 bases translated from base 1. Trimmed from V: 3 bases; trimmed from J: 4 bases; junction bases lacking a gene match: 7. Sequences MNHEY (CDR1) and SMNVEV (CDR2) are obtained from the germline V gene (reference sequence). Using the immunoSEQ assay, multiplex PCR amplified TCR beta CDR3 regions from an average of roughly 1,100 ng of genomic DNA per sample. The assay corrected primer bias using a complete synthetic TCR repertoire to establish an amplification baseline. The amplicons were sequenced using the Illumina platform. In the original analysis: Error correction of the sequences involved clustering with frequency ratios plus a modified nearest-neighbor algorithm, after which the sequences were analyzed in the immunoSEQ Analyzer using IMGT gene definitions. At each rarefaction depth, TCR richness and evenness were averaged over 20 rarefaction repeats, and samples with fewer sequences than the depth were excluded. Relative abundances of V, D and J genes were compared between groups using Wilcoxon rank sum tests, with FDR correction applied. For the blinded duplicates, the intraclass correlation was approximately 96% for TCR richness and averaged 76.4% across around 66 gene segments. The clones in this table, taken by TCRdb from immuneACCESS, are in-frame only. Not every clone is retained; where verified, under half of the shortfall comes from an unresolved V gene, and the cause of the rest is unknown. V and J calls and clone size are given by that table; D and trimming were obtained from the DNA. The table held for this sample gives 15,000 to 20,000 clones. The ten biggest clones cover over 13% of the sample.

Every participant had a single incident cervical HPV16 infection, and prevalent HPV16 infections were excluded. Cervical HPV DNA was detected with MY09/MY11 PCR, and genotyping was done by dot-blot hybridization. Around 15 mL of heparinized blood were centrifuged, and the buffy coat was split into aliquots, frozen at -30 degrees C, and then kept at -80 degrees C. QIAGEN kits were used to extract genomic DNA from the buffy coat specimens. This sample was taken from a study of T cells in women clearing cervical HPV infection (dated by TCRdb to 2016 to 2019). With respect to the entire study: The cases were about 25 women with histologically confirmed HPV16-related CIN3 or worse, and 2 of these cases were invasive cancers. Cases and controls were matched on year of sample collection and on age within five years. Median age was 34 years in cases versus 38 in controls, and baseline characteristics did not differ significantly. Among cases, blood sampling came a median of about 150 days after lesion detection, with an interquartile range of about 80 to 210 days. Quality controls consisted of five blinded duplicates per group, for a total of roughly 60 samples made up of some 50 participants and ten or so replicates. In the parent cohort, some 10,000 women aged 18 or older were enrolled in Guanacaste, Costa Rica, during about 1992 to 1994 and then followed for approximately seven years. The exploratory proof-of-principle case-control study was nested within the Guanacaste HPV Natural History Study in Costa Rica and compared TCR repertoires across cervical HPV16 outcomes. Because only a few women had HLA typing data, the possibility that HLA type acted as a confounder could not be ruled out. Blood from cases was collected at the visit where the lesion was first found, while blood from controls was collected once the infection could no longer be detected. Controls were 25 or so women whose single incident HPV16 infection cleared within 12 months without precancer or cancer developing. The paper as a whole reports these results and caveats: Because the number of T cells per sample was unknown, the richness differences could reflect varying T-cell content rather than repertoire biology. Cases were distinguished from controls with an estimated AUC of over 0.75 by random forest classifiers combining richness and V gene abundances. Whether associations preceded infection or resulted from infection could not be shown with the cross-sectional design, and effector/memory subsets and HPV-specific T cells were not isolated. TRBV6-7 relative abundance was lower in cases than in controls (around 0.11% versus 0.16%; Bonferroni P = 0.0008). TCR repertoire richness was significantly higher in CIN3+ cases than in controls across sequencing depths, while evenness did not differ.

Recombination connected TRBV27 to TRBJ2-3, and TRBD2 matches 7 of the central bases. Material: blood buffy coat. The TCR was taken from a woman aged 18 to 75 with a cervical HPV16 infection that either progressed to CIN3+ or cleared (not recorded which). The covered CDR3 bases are TGTGCCAGCAGTTTTGGGGGGGGGTTGGCAGATACG. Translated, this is CASSFGGGLADT. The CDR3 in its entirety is CASSFGGGLADTQYF.